This is a list of T cell receptor beta chains from one sample in a study of pediatric ulcerative colitis. TCRdb keeps only in-frame clones here, not all; method: immunoSEQ multiplex PCR. Among tens of thousands of clones listed, roughly two thirds were seen once. Sequencing was carried out using gut tissue. Receptors were obtained from a boy aged 5-17 years with severe ulcerative colitis. The CDR3 runs from the conserved cysteine through the conserved F or W. D genes are given only for firm matches. Expanded clones are given a class, and other clones once, few, many or no size at all.

d_call j_call clone_size v_call cdr3_nt cdr3_aa
TRBD2 TRBJ2-1 . TRBV28 TGTGCCAGCAGCTACCCACCCCGACTAGCGGGGGTGGTTGAGCAGTTCTTC CASSYPPRLAGVVEQFF
TRBD1 TRBJ2-1 . TRBV29-1 TGCAGCGCCACGGGACAGCTCTTCTACAATGAGCAGTTCTTC CSATGQLFYNEQFF
. TRBJ2-7 . TRBV27 TGTGCCAGCAGCCAGGTGCCGAGCTCCTACGAGCAGTACTTC CASSQVPSSYEQYF
TRBD2 TRBJ2-7 . TRBV28 TGTGCCAGCAAACCGGGGGGCTCCTACGAGCAGTACTTC CASKPGGSYEQYF
. TRBJ1-2 . TRBV9 TGTGCCAGCAGCGCTGGCGACAGGCGGTACTATGGCTACACCTTC CASSAGDRRYYGYTF
. TRBJ2-1 . TRBV6-1 TGTGCCAGCAGTGAAGGAATGGGCAACTACAATGAGCAGTTCTTC CASSEGMGNYNEQFF
. TRBJ1-2 . TRBV19 TGTGCCAGTAGTACCGGGACCGAGCGGCCGGGCTACACCTTC CASSTGTERPGYTF
. TRBJ1-3 . TRBV4-1 TGCGCCAGCAGCCAAGATCCGGGGCTCTCTGGAAACACCATATATTTT CASSQDPGLSGNTIYF
. TRBJ2-1 . TRBV5-1 TGCGCCAGCAGCGGGGGACTTAGCTACAATGAGCAGTTCTTC CASSGGLSYNEQFF
. TRBJ1-2 once TRBV5-6 TGTGCCAGCAGCTTGTCTGAGGGCTATGGCTACACCTTC CASSLSEGYGYTF
. TRBJ2-5 . TRBV11-2 TGTGCCAGCGAGGACAGCTCCCTCGGGGAAGAGACCCAGTACTTC CASEDSSLGEETQYF
. TRBJ1-2 . TRBV2 TGTGCCAGCAGTGAATCCCCCTTCGCGGGAGGTGGCTACACCTTC CASSESPFAGGGYTF
. TRBJ1-1 . TRBV6-5 TGTGCCAGCAGCAGATCCAGGGGCCTACGGACTGAAGCTTTCTTT CASSRSRGLRTEAFF
TRBD1 TRBJ2-2 . TRBV10-3 TGTGCCTCTTCGAGGACAGGGGCCACCGGGGAGCTGTTTTTT CASSRTGATGELFF
TRBD2 TRBJ2-5 . TRBV5-1 TGCGCCAGCAGCCCGGGACTAGTGGAAGAGACCCAGTACTTC CASSPGLVEETQYF
. TRBJ1-3 few TRBV9 TGTGCCAGCAGCGCCGTTCCTCAGGCCCTCTCTGGAAACACCATATATTTT CASSAVPQALSGNTIYF
. TRBJ2-7 . TRBV2 TGTGCCAGCAGTGTTCCAGGGAGCAGAGCTCTGTACTTC CASSVPGSRALYF
TRBD1 TRBJ2-7 . TRBV27 TGTGCCAGCAGTTTTGACAGGGGGCGATCCTACGAGCAGTACTTC CASSFDRGRSYEQYF
. TRBJ1-4 few TRBV30 TGTGCCCACTCCGGGACTTATACCGGGAAACTGTTTTTT CAHSGTYTGKLFF
. TRBJ1-4 . TRBV5-1 TGCGCCAGCAGAAGGCAGGAAAATGAAAAACTGTTTTTT CASRRQENEKLFF
TRBD2 TRBJ2-1 . TRBV6-4 TGTGCCAGCAGTGACGGGACTAGCGGGGACAATGAGCAGTTCTTC CASSDGTSGDNEQFF
. TRBJ1-6 . TRBV15 TGTGCCACCAGCAGAGATTTGGTGACGGGGTCCTATAATTCACCCCTCCACTTT CATSRDLVTGSYNSPLHF
. TRBJ1-2 . TRBV9 TGTGCCAGCAGCGTTTACAGCGAAGGATATGGCTACACCTTC CASSVYSEGYGYTF
TRBD1 TRBJ1-5 . TRBV19 TGTGCCAGTAGTCCCGGACAGGGGATTGTGCCCCAGCATTTT CASSPGQGIVPQHF
. TRBJ1-2 few TRBV15 TGTGCCACCAGCAGAGAGGGGCTGGGAGACTATGGCTACACCTTC CATSREGLGDYGYTF
. TRBJ2-7 . TRBV5-1 TGCGCCAGCAGCTTGGTGTCGGATTACGAGCAGTACTTC CASSLVSDYEQYF
TRBD1 TRBJ1-4 once TRBV6-1 TGTGCCAGCAGACTGACAGGGGCAAATGAAAAACTGTTTTTT CASRLTGANEKLFF
TRBD1 TRBJ1-2 . TRBV9 TGTGCCAGCAGCGGGACAGGGTCTAACTATGGCTACACCTTC CASSGTGSNYGYTF